A single sample gave rise to the 26 T cell receptor beta chains below, sequenced in a study of blood T cell repertoires in COVID-19. Clones were sequenced by immunoSEQ multiplex PCR, and TCRdb holds only the in-frame ones, with some missing. This table holds approximately 58,000 clones, over 75% found once. The sample taken for sequencing was peripheral blood. The receptors were sampled from a man aged 40-49 years with active COVID-19.

The chain combines TRBV29-1 with TRBJ2-7; either TRBD1 or TRBD2 may fit D (5 bases each). CDR1 and CDR2 from the germline V gene are SQVTM and ANQGSEA. The CDR3 runs 11 residues. Deletions cut 7 bases from V and 4 bases from J, with 11 bases between. The CDR3 is CSAGRGYEQYF. In nucleotides, the CDR3 is TGCAGCGCGGGAAGGGGATACGAGCAGTACTTC.

This clone has ten or more counts. The V and J genes are TRBV7-9 and TRBJ2-2, with D possibly TRBD1 on 5 matching bases. Trimming cost V 6 bases and J 4 bases, with 9 bases left between them. The germline CDR1 and CDR2 sequences are SEHNR and FQNEAQ (reference sequence). CDR3 length equals 13 residues. The CDR3 DNA reads as TGTGCCAGCAGTTGGGGCTCCACCGGGGAGCTGTTTTTT. Residues: CASSWGSTGELFF.

The CDR3 region has the DNA TGCAGTGCTAGTCGCCAAGCGGGAGGAATGAATGAGCAGTTCTTC. Amino acids: CSASRQAGGMNEQFF. The rearrangement links TRBV20-1 to TRBJ2-1, with TRBD2 matching 9 bases. V trimming: 3 bases; J trimming: 7 bases; junction bases outside the gene matches: 10. This CDR3 contains 15 residues. Germline V lookup: CDR1 DFQATT, CDR2 SNEGSKA (reference sequence).

The rearrangement links TRBV6-5 to TRBJ1-2; TRBD1 is a possible D gene (5 bases). Germline CDR1 is MNHEY and CDR2 is SVGAGI. This CDR3 is built from 11 residues. V was clipped by 8 bases and J by 8 bases, with 12 bases between them. The CDR3 DNA reads as TGTGCCAGCGGGGCATCCTTCGGCTACACCTTC. Protein: CASGASFGYTF.

The chain employs TRBV19 and TRBJ1-5, with a weak D call TRBD1 (6 bases). Trimming removed 4 bases at V and 3 bases at J, with 10 bases between. Looked up from germline, CDR1 is LNHDA and CDR2 is SQIVND (reference sequence). The CDR3 is 14 residues long. The CDR3 nucleotides are TGTGCCAGTAGTACCCACAGGGACAATCAGCCCCAGCATTTT. Protein: CASSTHRDNQPQHF.

The rearrangement links TRBV27 to TRBJ1-2; 9 bases match TRBD1. This CDR3 has 14 amino acids. J gave up 7 bases and V 5 bases, and 8 bases lay outside the gene matches. Germline CDR1 MNHEY, CDR2 SMNVEV (reference sequence). This CDR3 is CASSRLTGGGGYTF. The CDR3, as DNA: TGTGCCAGCAGTCGTCTGACAGGGGGTGGTGGCTACACCTTC.

This clone was found once. This sequence joins TRBV11-2 and TRBJ2-4; 8 bases fit TRBD1. Germline lookup yields CDR1 SGHAT and CDR2 FQNNGV. With 4 bases clipped from V and 1 base from J, the junction kept 9 bases outside the gene matches. The CDR3 spans 17 residues. This chain's CDR3 is CASSSYRDRRAKNIQYF. DNA for the CDR3: TGTGCCAGCAGCTCCTACCGGGACAGGAGGGCCAAAAACATTCAGTACTTC.

The J gene is TRBJ2-5, the V gene TRBV2; possible D gene TRBD1, 6 bases. The V and J ends lost 5 bases and 1 base respectively, with 8 bases between them. Germline CDR1 and CDR2: SNHLY and FYNNEI. This CDR3 contains 13 residues. The CDR3 here is CASSLDSQETQYF. The CDR3 DNA follows: TGTGCCAGCAGTCTGGACAGCCAAGAGACCCAGTACTTC.

J is TRBJ2-3 and V is TRBV5-1; 8 positions agree with TRBD1. CDR3 length: 16 residues. V shed 2 bases and J 0 bases; nucleotides not matched to a gene: 5. Germline V gene data show CDR1 as SGHRS and CDR2 as YFSETQ. CDR3 sequence (DNA): TGCGCCAGCAGCTTTTCAGGGGGCCTTAGCACAGATACGCAGTATTTT. It translates to CASSFSGGLSTDTQYF.

This chain connects TRBV7-3 to TRBJ2-1, with 7 positions matching TRBD1. V dropped 2 bases and J dropped 9; count of bases not matched to a gene: 7. From germline, CDR1 is SGHTA and CDR2 FQGTGA. There are 14 residues in the CDR3. The CDR3 DNA reads as TGTGCCAGCAGCTTAGAAGGGACAGTTGCTGAGCAGTTCTTC. It translates to CASSLEGTVAEQFF.

This clone has a single count. The rearrangement joins TRBV7-7 to TRBJ2-7, with D maybe TRBD2 (6 bases). Trimming stripped 3 bases from V and 5 bases from J, with 14 bases between. The CDR3 runs 14 residues. Per the germline V gene, CDR1 is SSHAT and CDR2 is FNYEAQ (reference sequence). The CDR3 reads CASSLEGFGDEQYF. CDR3 in DNA: TGTGCCAGCAGCTTGGAGGGGTTTGGGGACGAGCAGTACTTC.

This chain joins TRBV24-1 and TRBJ2-1; TRBD1 agrees at 10 bases. Germline lookup yields CDR1 KGHDR and CDR2 SFDVKD. V lost 0 bases, J lost 5 bases, and 3 bases stayed unmatched. The CDR3 covers 16 residues. The CDR3 sequence: CATSDLGTGANNEQFF. The CDR3 DNA follows: TGTGCCACCAGTGATTTGGGGACAGGGGCTAACAATGAGCAGTTCTTC.

The J gene is TRBJ2-7, the V gene TRBV27, with TRBD2 as a possible D gene (6 bases). Germline V lookup: CDR1 MNHEY, CDR2 SMNVEV (reference sequence). CDR3 length: 14 amino acids. With 5 bases removed from V and 3 bases from J, the gap between germline ends came to 14 bases. In DNA form, the CDR3 reads TGTGCCAGCAGTCCGCCGGGACTCCTCTACGAGCAGTACTTC. Protein sequence: CASSPPGLLYEQYF.

This clone was recorded only once. The chain uses TRBV7-3 and TRBJ2-3; a weak D match, TRBD2 (6 bases). Trimming stripped 4 bases from V and 4 bases from J, with 18 bases between. Germline CDR1 and CDR2: SGHTA and FQGTGA. This CDR3 has 16 amino acids. CDR3: CASSSRVGTAPDTQYF. In nucleotides, the CDR3 is TGTGCCAGCAGCTCCCGCGTCGGGACTGCCCCAGATACGCAGTATTTT.

The V gene is TRBV10-3, the J gene TRBJ2-1, with 9 bases that match TRBD2. CDR1 and CDR2 from the germline V gene are ENHRY and SYGVKD. With V trimmed by 3 bases and J by 10 bases, 7 bases remained unmatched. The CDR3 has 14 residues. The CDR3 DNA reads as TGTGCCATCAGTGACCGGGCTAGCGGGAACGAGCAGTTCTTC. This codes for CAISDRASGNEQFF.

The rearrangement uses TRBV11-2 and TRBJ2-3; D is ambiguous. CDR1 is SGHAT and CDR2 is FQNNGV in the germline V gene. V was cut by 1 base and J by 0 bases, with 8 bases left in between. CDR3 length: 15 residues. The CDR3 DNA reads as TGTGCCAGCAGCTTAGCCCCTAGGAGCACAGATACGCAGTATTTT. Protein sequence: CASSLAPRSTDTQYF.

As DNA, the CDR3 is TGTGCCAGCTCCCTTCAATGGGACTCGGTGGGCGAGCAGTACTTC. Protein sequence: CASSLQWDSVGEQYF. The genes are TRBV18 and TRBJ2-7, with D possibly being TRBD2 (6 bases). The CDR3 covers 15 residues. The V and J ends lost 6 bases and 6 bases respectively, with 21 bases between them. Looked up from germline, CDR1 is KGHSH and CDR2 is LQKENI.

The V call is TRBV5-3, the J call TRBJ2-7; D is ambiguous. TRBV5-3 is identified as an open reading frame with a role that is uncertain. This CDR3 comprises 13 residues. V was clipped by 7 bases and J by 0 bases, with 11 bases between them. The CDR3 DNA sequence: TGTGCCAGACAAAGTAACTCCTCCTACGAGCAGTACTTC. Amino acid sequence: CARQSNSSYEQYF.

The V call is TRBV27, the J call TRBJ1-1; no reliable D call. The CDR3 totals 14 residues. Germline lookup yields CDR1 MNHEY and CDR2 SMNVEV (reference sequence). V was pared by 3 bases and J by 1 base, with 9 bases between. CDR3 sequence (DNA): TGTGCCAGCAGTTTGGGTTCGGGGAACACTGAAGCTTTCTTT. Translated, it gives CASSLGSGNTEAFF.

The V gene is TRBV4-2, the J gene TRBJ2-6, with unresolved D. Per germline, CDR1 LGHNA and CDR2 YNFKEQ. V was cut by 0 bases and J by 0 bases, with 6 bases left in between. This CDR3 region has 16 residues. This chain's CDR3 is CASSQDHSSGANVLTF. The CDR3 bases are TGTGCCAGCAGCCAAGATCACAGCTCTGGGGCCAACGTCCTGACTTTC.

This chain connects TRBV4-1 to TRBJ1-2; 7 nucleotides match TRBD1. CDR1 MGHRA and CDR2 YSYEKL come from the germline V gene. The CDR3 length is 15 residues. Losses at the gene ends were 6 bases for V and 2 bases for J; bases not matched to a gene: 9. In nucleotides, the CDR3 is TGCGCCAGCAGACGGACAGGTAATAGAAACTATGGCTACACCTTC. This sequence encodes CASRRTGNRNYGYTF.

This clone was recorded once. The V gene is TRBV5-1, the J gene TRBJ2-7, with 11 nucleotides matching TRBD1. V lost 4 bases and J lost 4; bases outside the gene matches: 7. The V gene's germline CDR1 is SGHRS and CDR2 YFSETQ. CDR3 size: 15 residues. The CDR3, as DNA: TGCGCCAGCAGCGCCCGGGACAGGGGGTTGTACGAGCAGTACTTC. It yields the protein CASSARDRGLYEQYF.

V and J are TRBV5-1 and TRBJ2-1; 8 bases agree with TRBD1. CDR1 and CDR2 from the germline V gene are SGHRS and YFSETQ. This CDR3 contains 15 residues. With V trimmed by 3 bases and J by 0 bases, 2 bases remained unmatched. CDR3 in DNA: TGCGCCAGCAGCTCTGGACAGGGCTCCTACAATGAGCAGTTCTTC. This encodes CASSSGQGSYNEQFF. The full variable domain, with the rest looked up from reference TRBV5-1 and TRBJ2-1, is KAGVTQTPRYLIKTRGQQVTLSCSPISGHRSVSWYQQTPGQGLQFLFEYFSETQRNKGNFPGRFSGRQFSNSRSEMNVSTLELGDSALYLCASSSGQGSYNEQFFGPGTRLTVL.

This clone was counted a few times. V gene TRBV27 combines with J gene TRBJ2-2; D is possibly TRBD1 (5 bases). The V and J ends lost 6 bases and 2 bases respectively, with 10 bases between them. CDR3 size: 14 residues. Germline CDR1 MNHEY, CDR2 SMNVEV (reference sequence). The CDR3 region has the DNA TGTGCCAGCAGAGTAGGACAAAACACCGGGGAGCTGTTTTTT. Translation: CASRVGQNTGELFF.

This chain joins TRBV10-3 and TRBJ2-5; 7 positions agree with TRBD2. The germline V gene encodes CDR1 ENHRY and CDR2 SYGVKD. The CDR3 extends over 14 amino acids. With 2 bases clipped from V and 3 bases from J, the junction kept 3 bases outside the gene matches. CDR3 nucleotides: TGTGCCATCAGTGAGGGGAGCGGGAAAGAGACCCAGTACTTC. Translation: CAISEGSGKETQYF.

Only a few counts were recorded for this clone. The chain is built from TRBV29-1 and TRBJ2-7; the D gene is possibly TRBD1 (5 bases). The germline V gene encodes CDR1 SQVTM and CDR2 ANQGSEA. V lost 3 bases, J lost 2 bases, and 14 bases lay in between. This CDR3 spans 14 amino acids. CDR3 DNA sequence: TGCAGCGTTGAGGTAGTAGGGGCCACCTACGAGCAGTACTTC. This sequence encodes CSVEVVGATYEQYF.